The subject of this entry is one T cell receptor (beta chain). What it recognizes is unknown. The sample originates from a study of OX40 agonist ivuxolimab in advanced cancers. As for the study in general: The group had a mean age of about 60 years, ranged from 23 to 79, and was less than 85% male. The study, taken as a whole, reports: CD4+ T cells averaged fewer expanded clones than CD8+ T cells.

Libraries were prepared by immunoSEQ multiplex PCR; TCRdb keeps only in-frame clonotypes and omits some of them. The sample contains around 80,000 clones, 70% to 90% of which appear only once. V dropped 7 bases and J dropped 0; count of bases not matched to a gene: 15. Germline V gives CDR1 SGHTA, CDR2 FQGTGA. The length of the CDR3 is 18 residues. The V call is TRBV7-3, the J call TRBJ2-5, with 9 bases aligning to TRBD2. The specimen comprised CD4+ or CD8+ T cells sorted from blood, sampled in a trial of the OX40 agonist ivuxolimab. This clonotype originated in an adult with an advanced solid tumor such as melanoma, head and neck, liver or kidney cancer. CDR3 amino acids: CASTLTSAGGLYQETQYF. CDR3 DNA sequence: TGTGCCAGCACCCTAACGTCAGCGGGGGGCCTGTACCAAGAGACCCAGTACTTC.